Below, 4 T cell receptor beta chains from the same sample are listed, as sequenced in a study of blood T cell repertoires in COVID-19. Repertoires were generated with immunoSEQ multiplex PCR, while TCRdb's copy carries only in-frame clones and drops some. Of some 130,000 clones in the sample, 78% were seen once. Sample: peripheral blood. These receptors were taken from a man aged 60 to 69 who had recovered from COVID-19.

The genes are TRBV6-6 and TRBJ2-3; TRBD2 aligns across 9 bases. CDR3 length: 15 residues. The germline V gene encodes CDR1 MNHNY and CDR2 SVGAGI (reference sequence). Losses at the gene ends were 6 bases for V and 2 bases for J; bases not matched to a gene: 6. CDR3 coding DNA: TGTGCCAGCAGCCCTCCTAGCGGGGCCACAGATACGCAGTATTTT. This translates into CASSPPSGATDTQYF.

The sample holds a few counts of this clone. This sequence joins TRBV28 and TRBJ1-5, with D uncertain. The CDR3 totals 12 residues. Trimming removed 2 bases from V and 5 bases from J, with 4 bases in between. Looked up from germline, CDR1 is MDHEN and CDR2 is SYDVKM. The CDR3 protein is CASSLLHQPQHF. CDR3 nucleotides: TGTGCCAGCAGTTTACTACATCAGCCCCAGCATTTT.

The chain uses TRBV29-1 and TRBJ1-1, with D maybe TRBD1 (6 bases). Germline assignment: CDR1 SQVTM and CDR2 ANQGSEA. Trimming removed 6 bases at V and 3 bases at J, with 26 bases between. The CDR3 is 17 residues long. The CDR3 DNA follows: TGCAGCGTGGGGGGGGCCTGGAGGGCTAGGAGGGACACTGAAGCTTTCTTT. Protein sequence: CSVGGAWRARRDTEAFF.

This sequence joins TRBV5-8 and TRBJ1-1; perhaps TRBD1 as D (6 bases). This CDR3 is 11 amino acids long. Trimming took 5 bases from V and 8 from J, leaving 10 bases between them. The germline gives CDR1 SGHTS, CDR2 YDEGEE. CDR3 sequence (DNA): TGTGCCAGCAGGGCAAGGGGGGAAGCTTTCTTT. Translated, it gives CASRARGEAFF.